This is a list of T cell receptor beta chains from one sample in a study of vaccination effects on CD4 cells after COVID-19. Assay used: immunoSEQ multiplex PCR; TCRdb lists only in-frame clones, some missing. The table shows tens of thousands of clones, with 78% occurring only once. The antigens these receptors bind are not known. The sample consisted of CD4+ T cells from PBMCs cultured with HCoV-OC43 spike peptides, taken after COVID-19 vaccination. The receptor source for this set is a human donor who received a COVID-19 vaccine. CDR3s include the opening cysteine and the closing phenylalanine or tryptophan. Fields, in order: CDR3 protein, CDR3 DNA, J gene, clone size, V gene, D gene. A D gene is named only where the DNA matches it firmly. A row's size may be missing; if present it is once, few, many or a size class.

CASSQGSLRGRPATTNEKLFF,TGTGCCAGCAGCCAAGGCTCTCTAAGGGGCCGACCCGCTACAACTAATGAAAAACTGTTTTTT,TRBJ1-4,-,TRBV3-1/TRBV3-2,-
CASSWGQMNTEAFF,TGCGCCAGCAGTTGGGGACAGATGAACACTGAAGCTTTCTTT,TRBJ1-1,once,TRBV5-1,TRBD1
CASSETANTGELFF,TGTGCCAGCAGCGAGACAGCGAACACCGGGGAGCTGTTTTTT,TRBJ2-2,-,TRBV11-3,-
CATSDSRGRGPQHF,TGTGCCACCAGTGATAGTAGAGGCCGTGGGCCCCAGCATTTT,TRBJ1-5,few,TRBV24-1,-
CASSLDRAVETQYF,TGTGCCAGCAGCCTGGACAGGGCGGTGGAGACCCAGTACTTC,TRBJ2-5,-,TRBV7-2,TRBD1
CASSLWSTGGGHEKLFF,TGTGCCAGCAGTTTATGGTCGACAGGGGGCGGCCATGAAAAACTGTTTTTT,TRBJ1-4,few,TRBV28,TRBD1
CASSKGVFARETQYF,TGTGCCAGCAGCAAAGGAGTCTTTGCGCGGGAGACCCAGTACTTC,TRBJ2-5,-,TRBV21-1,-
CASKPPSSYNSPLHF,TGTGCCAGCAAACCGCCGAGCTCCTATAATTCACCCCTCCACTTT,TRBJ1-6,-,TRBV2,-
CASSYVGTNTEAFF,TGCGCCAGCAGCTATGTAGGGACCAACACTGAAGCTTTCTTT,TRBJ1-1,-,TRBV5-1,-
CASGLVRDLQFSNQPQHF,TGTGCTAGTGGTTTGGTACGGGACCTACAGTTCAGCAATCAGCCCCAGCATTTT,TRBJ1-5,few,TRBV12-5,-
CASSLSDRGSNQPQHF,TGTGCCAGCAGTTTATCGGACAGGGGCAGCAATCAGCCCCAGCATTTT,TRBJ1-5,-,TRBV28,TRBD1
CASSYDFGSGEDTEAFF,TGTGCCAGCAGTTACGACTTCGGTTCAGGGGAGGACACTGAAGCTTTCTTT,TRBJ1-1,-,TRBV6-2/TRBV6-3,-
CASSFKGDTEAFF,TGTGCCAGCAGCTTCAAAGGGGACACTGAAGCTTTCTTT,TRBJ1-1,-,TRBV7-2,-
CASSTGDRGSNQPQHF,TGTGCCAGTAGTACTGGGGACAGGGGGAGTAATCAGCCCCAGCATTTT,TRBJ1-5,once,TRBV19,TRBD1
CASSPRDRVNEQFF,TGTGCCAGCAGCCCACGGGACAGGGTAAATGAGCAGTTCTTC,TRBJ2-1,-,TRBV7-2,TRBD1
CASRKQSGAGYGYTF,TGTGCCAGCAGGAAACAATCCGGAGCGGGCTATGGCTACACCTTC,TRBJ1-2,-,TRBV6-5,-
CASSPTGGPSTDTQYF,TGTGCCAGCTCTCCAACGGGGGGCCCTAGCACAGATACGCAGTATTTT,TRBJ2-3,-,TRBV18,-
CASSTPGNYGYTF,TGTGCCAGCAGCACACCGGGGAACTATGGCTACACCTTC,TRBJ1-2,few,TRBV7-9,-
CASSLSRQGSSDIQYF,TGTGCCAGTAGTCTATCAAGACAGGGCTCGTCGGACATTCAGTACTTC,TRBJ2-4,-,TRBV19,TRBD1
CASSQGGARDTQYF,TGCGCCAGCAGCCAAGGAGGGGCTAGAGATACGCAGTATTTT,TRBJ2-3,-,TRBV4-1,-
CASSISPGNYGYTF,TGTGCCAGTAGTATTAGCCCAGGCAACTATGGCTACACCTTC,TRBJ1-2,-,TRBV19,-
CASSMRGSGSNYGYTF,TGTGCCAGTAGTATGAGGGGCTCTGGGTCCAACTATGGCTACACCTTC,TRBJ1-2,-,TRBV19,-
CASSQGPNEKLFF,TGTGCCAGCAGTCAGGGCCCCAATGAAAAACTGTTTTTT,TRBJ1-4,-,TRBV2,-
CATSDLGELFF,TGTGCCACCAGTGATCTCGGGGAGCTGTTTTTT,TRBJ2-2,-,TRBV24-1,-
CASSLNDRGQGNTIYF,TGCGCCAGCAGCTTGAACGACAGGGGGCAAGGAAACACCATATATTTT,TRBJ1-3,-,TRBV5-1,TRBD1
CASSQFNRGPGNTIYF,TGTGCCAGCAGCCAATTCAACAGGGGCCCTGGAAACACCATATATTTT,TRBJ1-3,-,TRBV3-1/TRBV3-2,TRBD1
CASSLLPGQNYGYTF,TGTGCCAGCAGTTTGCTCCCCGGACAGAACTATGGCTACACCTTC,TRBJ1-2,-,TRBV28,-
CASSDRGAPYNEQFF,TGTGCCAGCAGCGATCGGGGGGCCCCTTACAATGAGCAGTTCTTC,TRBJ2-1,-,TRBV5-6,-
CASSLAGGSGETQYF,TGTGCCAGCAGCTTAGCGGGGGGATCGGGGGAGACCCAGTACTTC,TRBJ2-5,once,TRBV7-9,-
CASSFTGASTDTQYF,TGTGCCAGTAGTTTCACAGGGGCCAGCACAGATACGCAGTATTTT,TRBJ2-3,once,TRBV19,TRBD1
CASSTTGGRETQYF,TGTGCCAGTAGTACGACAGGGGGCCGGGAGACCCAGTACTTC,TRBJ2-5,once,TRBV19,TRBD1
CASSLTWLSTDTQYF,TGTGCCAGCAGCTTAACTTGGCTGAGCACAGATACGCAGTATTTT,TRBJ2-3,-,TRBV7-8,-
CASSLMGLSEAFF,TGTGCCAGCAGCTTAATGGGCCTCTCTGAAGCTTTCTTT,TRBJ1-1,-,TRBV7-3,-
CASSSDRPHRQPQHF,TGTGCCAGCAGTTCTGACAGGCCCCATCGTCAGCCCCAGCATTTT,TRBJ1-5,once,TRBV6-5,-
CASSLRGAQETQYF,TGTGCCAGCAGCCTCCGTGGCGCCCAAGAGACCCAGTACTTC,TRBJ2-5,-,TRBV7-2,-
CASRWDTEAFF,TGTGCCAGCAGGTGGGACACTGAAGCTTTCTTT,TRBJ1-1,-,TRBV2,-
CASSPQEGPNYGYTF,TGTGCCAGCTCACCACAGGAGGGACCTAACTATGGCTACACCTTC,TRBJ1-2,-,TRBV18,-
CASSRRTSGGREKTQYF,TGTGCCAGCAGTCGAAGGACTAGCGGGGGACGGGAAAAGACCCAGTACTTC,TRBJ2-5,-,TRBV2,TRBD2
CASSLQGLGFTGELFF,TGTGCCAGCAGCCTCCAAGGGTTGGGATTCACCGGGGAGCTGTTTTTT,TRBJ2-2,-,TRBV7-3,-
CASSPLSRDFSGANVLTF,TGTGCCAGCAGCCCCTTAAGCAGGGATTTCTCTGGGGCCAACGTCCTGACTTTC,TRBJ2-6,few,TRBV14,-
CASSLGQGAYNEQFF,TGTGCCAGCAGCCTAGGACAGGGGGCGTACAATGAGCAGTTCTTC,TRBJ2-1,few,TRBV9,TRBD1
CASITGALNYGYTF,TGTGCCAGCATTACAGGAGCCTTGAACTATGGCTACACCTTC,TRBJ1-2,few,TRBV28,-
CATVRDRQETQYF,TGTGCCACCGTGAGGGACCGACAAGAGACCCAGTACTTC,TRBJ2-5,-,TRBV28,-
CASSDSLMKELFF,TGCGCCAGCAGCGACAGCTTAATGAAGGAACTGTTTTTT,TRBJ1-4,-,TRBV5-1,-
CASSENSGAYSPLHF,TGCGCCAGCAGTGAAAATTCGGGGGCTTATTCACCCCTCCACTTT,TRBJ1-6,-,TRBV10-1,-
CATSDRVETQYF,TGTGCCACTTCGGACAGGGTCGAGACCCAGTACTTC,TRBJ2-5,-,TRBV19,TRBD1
CASRRGAQNTQYF,TGTGCCAGTAGGAGGGGAGCCCAGAATACGCAGTATTTT,TRBJ2-3,-,TRBV19,-
CASSPFSGELFF,TGTGCCAGCAGCCCCTTTTCCGGGGAGCTGTTTTTT,TRBJ2-2,-,TRBV11-3,-
CATSLGGGVDTEAFF,TGTGCCACCAGCCTAGGAGGGGGAGTGGACACTGAAGCTTTCTTT,TRBJ1-1,-,TRBV15,-
CASSLTTNTEAFF,TGCGCCAGCAGCTTGACAACGAACACTGAAGCTTTCTTT,TRBJ1-1,-,TRBV5-1,-
CASSFESPNTEAFF,TGCGCCAGCAGTTTTGAGAGCCCGAACACTGAAGCTTTCTTT,TRBJ1-1,medium-sized,TRBV5-1,-
CASSLGRFYGYTF,TGTGCCAGCAGCTTGGGGCGGTTCTATGGCTACACCTTC,TRBJ1-2,-,TRBV5-8,-
CASSQVGETEAFF,TGTGCCAGCAGCCAAGTGGGGGAAACTGAAGCTTTCTTT,TRBJ1-1,-,TRBV14,-
CSASLPDRGSTEAFF,TGCAGTGCTAGTCTTCCCGACAGGGGAAGCACTGAAGCTTTCTTT,TRBJ1-1,-,TRBV20-1,TRBD1